Reported below is one TCR beta chain. Its cognate antigen is unknown. Documented treatment: oral pan-JAK inhibitor, 5-10 mg twice daily. The sample originates from a study of CD8+ T cells in alopecia areata. Broader study findings: Relative to normal scalp, lesional scalp, especially alopecia totalis/universalis, showed higher clonality. Under tofacitinib, numerous expanded lesional clonotypes remained detectable in scalp and blood.

V dropped 6 bases and J dropped 6; count of bases not matched to a gene: 6. The CDR3 runs 14 residues. The germline V gene has CDR1 MNHEY and CDR2 SVGAGI. It was cDNA, reverse transcribed from extracted RNA, that served as the sequencing template. Profiled with immunoSEQ multiplex PCR; TCRdb holds only in-frame clones, not every one. The sample lists around 190,000 clones, 60% occurring once. The V and J genes are TRBV6-5 and TRBJ1-4, with 8 bases fitting TRBD1. The sequence derives from a human donor with alopecia areata. The sample here was CD4+ T cells sorted from blood, taken at week 24, from a patient treated with tofacitinib. CDR3 region: CASRTPGGDEKLFF. CDR3 DNA: TGTGCCAGCAGAACCCCAGGGGGCGATGAAAAACTGTTTTTT.